Given below is one TCR beta chain in context. The antigen remains unidentified. TCRdb keeps only in-frame clones here, not all; method: immunoSEQ multiplex PCR. The sample holds around 30,000 clones, about 82% seen once. The data originate from a study of memory B cells and T cells in multiple sclerosis. Study-wide results and limits: Normalization was needed because clone-set size differences affected shared clonotype counts.

After stimulus-free culture, autoproliferating CFSE-dim and non-proliferating CFSE-high T cells were sequenced separately. Replicate wells were pooled after 6 to 8 days of stimulus-free culture of some 55 million CFSE-labeled PBMCs. This receptor was identified in a human donor with multiple sclerosis. Material: PBMCs from blood kept in culture.

The CDR3 region has the DNA TGTGCCAGCAGCTTGGTGGGGGCAGGGTGGAGCTATGGCTACACCTTC. Protein sequence: CASSLVGAGWSYGYTF. The rearrangement joins TRBV5-4 to TRBJ1-2; TRBD1 might be the D (6 bases). The CDR3 sequence is 16 residues long. Germline loops: CDR1 SGHNT, CDR2 YYREEE (reference sequence). V was clipped by 0 bases and J by 4 bases, with 16 bases between them.